This TCR beta chain was obtained from a study of T cells expressing NK-cell markers. Study in general: Seven of the eight sequenced donors were classified as HCMV-seropositive, and one was classified as seronegative.

The CDR3 is made up of 14 amino acids. The germline V gene has CDR1 SGDLS and CDR2 YYNGEE. Production of TCR beta cDNA relied on 5'RACE template switching with UMIs. TCRdb re-called the 5' RACE reads and gives one entry per CDR3 protein, without DNA. The sample holds roughly 420,000 distinct CDR3 sequences. The sequence was obtained from a woman aged 18-69 years in good health. The rearrangement uses TRBV9 and TRBJ1-4. Source material: blood T cells: a sorted CD56 or NKG2C T cell subset, CD4+ or CD8+ T cells, or bulk PBMC T cells (not recorded which). The CDR3 sequence: CASGVLATNEKLFF.